The rows below give T cell receptor beta chains drawn from one sample of a study of cytomegalovirus exposure and HLA in healthy donors. Assay used: immunoSEQ multiplex PCR; TCRdb lists only in-frame clones, some missing. The sample has some 200,000 clones, approximately 80% seen once. Sequencing was done on a sample of PBMCs. These TCRs come from a girl aged 2-9 years in good health and CMV-seronegative. The CDR3 runs from the conserved cysteine through the conserved F or W. Fields, in order: D gene, V gene, J gene, clone size, CDR3 protein, CDR3 DNA. D genes are given only for firm matches. Rows give clone size only sometimes, using once, few, many, or a class for an expanded clone.

>.|TRBV4-1|TRBJ2-5|.
CASSQVGLPRETQYF
TGCGCCAGCAGCCAAGTCGGTCTACCGAGAGAGACCCAGTACTTC
>TRBD2|TRBV7-6|TRBJ2-7|.
CASSLAQSGGAHEQYF
TGTGCCAGCAGCTTAGCGCAGAGCGGGGGGGCCCACGAGCAGTACTTC
>TRBD2|TRBV29-1|TRBJ2-1|once
CSAWGRLTSGSTRVDEQFF
TGCAGCGCCTGGGGGAGACTCACTAGCGGGAGCACTCGGGTCGATGAGCAGTTCTTC
>.|TRBV18|TRBJ1-2|.
CASSPYVGGGTRGYTF
TGTGCCAGCTCACCATATGTGGGAGGGGGTACCCGTGGCTACACCTTC
>.|TRBV6-1|TRBJ1-2|.
CASSLTPTVLYGYTF
TGTGCCAGCAGCCTTACGCCTACGGTACTCTATGGCTACACCTTC
>TRBD2|TRBV4-1|TRBJ2-7|.
CASSHQAGGSPYEQYF
TGCGCCAGCAGCCATCAAGCGGGGGGCTCGCCCTACGAGCAGTACTTC
>TRBD1|TRBV5-1|TRBJ1-2|once
CARKDRANYGYTF
TGCGCCAGAAAGGACAGGGCTAACTATGGCTACACCTTC
>.|TRBV4-1|TRBJ1-6|.
CASSLNRADFSPLHF
TGCGCCAGCAGCCTGAACAGGGCAGACTTTTCACCCCTCCACTTT
>.|TRBV6-1|TRBJ1-5|.
CASQRDYSNQPQHF
TGTGCCAGCCAGAGGGATTATAGCAATCAGCCCCAGCATTTT
>.|TRBV7-2|TRBJ2-1|.
CASSLAFLARSYNEQFF
TGTGCCAGCAGCTTAGCCTTCCTAGCGAGATCCTACAATGAGCAGTTCTTC
>TRBD2|TRBV30|TRBJ2-7|.
CAWSRSWTSGRAREQYF
TGTGCCTGGAGTCGATCCTGGACTAGCGGGAGGGCCAGGGAGCAGTACTTC